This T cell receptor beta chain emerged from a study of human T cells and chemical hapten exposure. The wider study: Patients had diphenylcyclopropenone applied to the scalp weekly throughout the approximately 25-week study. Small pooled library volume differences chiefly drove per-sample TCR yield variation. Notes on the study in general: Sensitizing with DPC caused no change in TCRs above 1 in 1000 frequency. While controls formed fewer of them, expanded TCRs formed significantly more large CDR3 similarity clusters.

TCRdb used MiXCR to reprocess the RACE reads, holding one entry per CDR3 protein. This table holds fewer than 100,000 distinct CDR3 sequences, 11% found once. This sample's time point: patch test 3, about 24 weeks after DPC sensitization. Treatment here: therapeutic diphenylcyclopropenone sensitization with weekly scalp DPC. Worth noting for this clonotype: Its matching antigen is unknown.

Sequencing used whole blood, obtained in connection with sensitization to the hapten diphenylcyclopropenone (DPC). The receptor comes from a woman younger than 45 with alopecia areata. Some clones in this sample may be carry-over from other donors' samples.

CDR3 in DNA: TGCGCCAGCAGCCAAGATCGGACGAGGGTTATGAACACTGAAGCTTTCTTT. Protein: CASSQDRTRVMNTEAFF. V gene TRBV4-1 combines with J gene TRBJ1-1; D is unclear. Trimming took off 0 bases at V and 0 bases at J, with 14 bases between the two ends. Germline V gives CDR1 MGHRA, CDR2 YSYEKL. The CDR3 totals 17 residues.